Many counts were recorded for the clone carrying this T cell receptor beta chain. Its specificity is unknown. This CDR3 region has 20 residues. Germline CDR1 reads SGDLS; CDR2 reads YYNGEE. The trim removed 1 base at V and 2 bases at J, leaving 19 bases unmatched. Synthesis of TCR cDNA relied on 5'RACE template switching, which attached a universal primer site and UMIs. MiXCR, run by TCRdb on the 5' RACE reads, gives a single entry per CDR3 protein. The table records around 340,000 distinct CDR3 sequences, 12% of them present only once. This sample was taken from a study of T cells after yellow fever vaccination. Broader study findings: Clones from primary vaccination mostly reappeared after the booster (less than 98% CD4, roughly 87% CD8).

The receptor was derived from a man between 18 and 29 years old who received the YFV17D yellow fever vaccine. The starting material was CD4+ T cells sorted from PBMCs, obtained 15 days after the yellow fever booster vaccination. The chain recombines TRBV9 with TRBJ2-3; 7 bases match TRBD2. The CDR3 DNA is TGTGCCAGCAGCGTAACCCTGGGGGGAGGGGCGCCTTATTACACAGATACGCAGTATTTT. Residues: CASSVTLGGGAPYYTDTQYF.